The 8 T cell receptor beta chains reported below all come from one sample, sequenced in a study of identical twins. TCRdb redid the calling of the 5' RACE reads with MiXCR, one entry per CDR3 protein. The repertoire includes approximately 500,000 distinct CDR3 sequences, 20% to 25% of them detected once, and 2.9% sits in the top ten. These records were also assigned to another study, of T cells expressing NK-cell markers.

Source material: CD4+ T cells sorted from blood. All receptors derive from a woman under 30 in good health.

Many counts were recorded for this clonotype. CDR3 sequence reads: CASSSDVGGGEAFF. In DNA form, the CDR3 reads TGCGCCAGCAGCTCGGATGTAGGGGGCGGTGAAGCTTTCTTT. This chain links TRBV5-1 with TRBJ1-1, with TRBD1 matching 7 bases. Germline V lookup: CDR1 SGHRS, CDR2 YFSETQ. The CDR3 runs to 14 residues. Trimming took 3 bases from V and 7 from J; bases not matched to a gene: 9.

The rearrangement links TRBV6-5 to TRBJ2-3, with 9 bases that match TRBD2. Germline values: CDR1 MNHEY, CDR2 SVGAGI. J gave up 3 bases and V 0 bases, and 7 bases lay outside the gene matches. This CDR3 contains 17 residues. Here the CDR3 reads CASSYSPQRGATDTQYF. CDR3 DNA sequence: TGTGCCAGCAGTTACTCCCCGCAGCGGGGGGCAACAGATACGCAGTATTTT.

This clonotype was counted ten times or more. The gene calls are TRBV10-3 and TRBJ1-5; 7 bases align to TRBD1. The germline gives CDR1 ENHRY, CDR2 SYGVKD. Trimming took 10 bases from V and 0 from J; bases not matched to a gene: 3. This CDR3 contains 13 residues. The CDR3 DNA sequence: TGTGCCAGCAGGGGGGTTAGCAATCAGCCCCAGCATTTT. It encodes CASRGVSNQPQHF.

This clonotype occurred a few times. V gene TRBV5-1 combines with J gene TRBJ2-7, with 12 bases lining up with TRBD1. V shed 2 bases, J shed 5 bases, and the junction held 5 bases outside the gene matches. CDR3 length: 15 amino acids. Germline CDR1 is SGHRS and CDR2 is YFSETQ. The DNA of the CDR3 is TGCGCCAGCAGCTTCCTCGGGACAGGGGGCAACGAGCAGTACTTC. It codes for CASSFLGTGGNEQYF.

This clonotype showed up just a few times. The rearrangement joins TRBV6-1 to TRBJ1-4; weak D call: TRBD1 (6 bases). V gave up 7 bases and J gave up 7 bases, with 13 bases separating them. CDR1 is MNHNS and CDR2 is SASEGT in the germline V gene. The CDR3 is 13 amino acids. CDR3 sequence reads: CASIPGASEKLFF. The CDR3 nucleotides read TGTGCCAGCATCCCGGGGGCGAGTGAAAAACTGTTTTTT.

The chain employs TRBV12-3 or TRBV12-4 and TRBJ1-2; D gene unclear. The V end was cut by 8 bases, the J end by 8 bases, with 15 bases between. The CDR3 length is 12 residues. CDR3 amino acids: CASSTGVGGYTF. Written as DNA, the CDR3 is TGTGCCAGCTCAACCGGGGTTGGCGGCTACACCTTC.

The V call is TRBV27, the J call TRBJ2-1; 8 nucleotides match TRBD2. J lost 5 bases, V lost 1 base, and 7 bases had no gene match. This CDR3 comprises 16 residues. The germline gives CDR1 MNHEY, CDR2 SMNVEV (reference sequence). The CDR3 nucleotides read TGTGCCAGCAGTTTATTCCAGCGGGAGTGGAACAATGAGCAGTTCTTC. Its protein is CASSLFQREWNNEQFF.

V usage is TRBV20-1 and J usage is TRBJ1-2; TRBD1 agrees at 10 bases. CDR3 size: 14 residues. Germline assignment: CDR1 DFQATT and CDR2 SNEGSKA (reference sequence). V shed 1 base and J 3 bases; nucleotides not matched to a gene: 2. CDR3 sequence (DNA): TGCAGTGCTAGAGGGGACAGGGGTTACTATGGCTACACCTTC. This gives the protein CSARGDRGYYGYTF.